One and the same sample provided the 11 T cell receptor beta chains below, sequenced in a study of molecular identifiers for immune sequencing clone quantification (dated by TCRdb to between 2017 and 2018). Libraries were built with PCR. Reads for this sample came from an Illumina HiSeq 4000. TCRdb cleaned the public reads at Q25 with fastp, built clones with MiXCR and kept in-frame beta chains. Identical CDR3 proteins give one entry, which carries the most common genes and DNA. Counted in this sample were 600,000 to 650,000 distinct CDR3 sequences; 15% to 20% of them appeared once. Roughly 0.85% of the sample comes from the top ten. Input material: naive CD8+ T cells from blood, with Jurkat cell RNA spiked in. In light of the paper, this sample's cell subset or site label describes: FACS-sorted CD8+CD4-CCR7+CD45RA+ naive T cells. The receptors were gathered from a human donor in good health. Some libraries in this study had Jurkat cell RNA spiked in.

This clonotype has more than one count but fewer than ten. This sequence joins TRBV28 and TRBJ2-1; possible D gene TRBD1, 5 bases. The CDR3 is 13 residues long. With 2 bases removed from V and 8 bases from J, the gap between germline ends came to 10 bases. Germline V gene data show CDR1 as MDHEN and CDR2 as SYDVKM. The CDR3: CASSLSRVDEQFF. For the CDR3, the DNA is TGTGCCAGCAGTTTAAGCAGGGTGGATGAGCAGTTCTTC.

The V call is TRBV7-9, the J call TRBJ2-3; perhaps D is TRBD1 or TRBD2 (5 bases each). CDR3 length: 14 amino acids. Trimming shortened V by 4 bases and J by 3 bases, and 11 bases separated the two germline ends. The germline CDR1 and CDR2 sequences are SEHNR and FQNEAQ (reference sequence). The CDR3 loop is CASSSEGQTDTQYF. The CDR3 DNA reads as TGTGCCAGCAGCTCCGAGGGGCAGACAGATACGCAGTATTTT.

On this clonotype: With a much larger clone just one base away, this may be a read error. This chain joins TRBV4-1 and TRBJ2-3, with 11 bases lining up with TRBD2. The CDR3 runs 16 residues. Germline CDR1 reads MGHRA; CDR2 reads YSYEKL. Trimming at V came to 1 base and at J to 2 bases, leaving 2 bases not matched to a gene. CDR3 bases: TGCGCCAGCAGCCAAGCGACTAGCGGGACCACAGATACGCAGTATTTT. The encoded protein is CASSQATSGTTDTQYF.

This clonotype was counted at least ten times. V gene TRBV19 combines with J gene TRBJ1-2, with a tentative D call TRBD1 (5 bases). V lost 2 bases and J 3 bases, leaving 7 bases between the germline ends. This CDR3 region has 13 residues. From germline, CDR1 is LNHDA and CDR2 SQIVND (reference sequence). DNA for the CDR3: TGTGCCAGTAGTATAACAGGAGACTATGGCTACACCTTC. Protein product: CASSITGDYGYTF. The full variable domain, in which reference TRBV19 and TRBJ1-2 provide the parts outside the CDR3, is DGGITQSPKYLFRKEGQNVTLSCEQNLNHDAMYWYRQDPGQGLRLIYYSQIVNDFQKGDIAEGYSVSREKKESFPLTVTSAQKNPTAFYLCASSITGDYGYTFGSGTRLTVV.

This clonotype occurred many times. The rearrangement joins TRBV13 to TRBJ1-1; D not resolved. Germline CDR1 and CDR2: PRHDT and FYEKMQ (reference sequence). With 6 bases removed from V and 0 bases from J, the gap between germline ends came to 5 bases. The CDR3 has 12 residues. The CDR3 reads CASSHMNTEAFF. The CDR3 nucleotides read TGTGCCAGCAGTCACATGAACACTGAAGCTTTCTTT. The variable domain in full, with the rest retrieved from reference TRBV13 and TRBJ1-1, is AAGVIQSPRHLIKEKRETATLKCYPIPRHDTVYWYQQGPGQDPQFLISFYEKMQSDKGSIPDRFSAQQFSDYHSELNMSSLELGDSALYFCASSHMNTEAFFGQGTRLTVV.

This clonotype was found many times. The CDR3 spells CSIWTVNTGELFF. As DNA, the CDR3 is TGCAGCATTTGGACAGTGAACACCGGGGAGCTGTTTTTT. The chain recombines TRBV29-1 with TRBJ2-2; perhaps TRBD1 as D (6 bases). Looked up from germline, CDR1 is SQVTM and CDR2 is ANQGSEA. The CDR3 has 13 residues. V was shortened by 8 bases and J by 1 base, with 11 bases between the two germline ends.

The CDR3 nucleotides read TGTGCCAGCAGTGAATCGCAGGGGATATACGAGCAGTACTTC. This codes for CASSESQGIYEQYF. The chain is built from TRBV25-1 and TRBJ2-7, with D perhaps matching TRBD1 (6 bases). The V end was cut by 1 base, the J end by 4 bases, with 11 bases between. This CDR3 has 14 amino acids. CDR1 is MGHDK and CDR2 is SYGVNS in the germline V gene.

This clonotype was picked up a small number of times. This chain links TRBV3-1 with TRBJ2-3, with 7 bases that match TRBD2. The length of the CDR3 is 15 residues. Germline-derived CDR1 and CDR2 are LGHDT and YNNKEL (reference sequence). V trimming: 0 bases; J trimming: 5 bases; junction bases outside the gene matches: 5. CDR3 coding DNA: TGTGCCAGCAGCCAAGACGGGGGGAGCGGAGATACGCAGTATTTT. Protein: CASSQDGGSGDTQYF.

At least ten counts were recorded for this clonotype. V and J are TRBV14 and TRBJ2-3; no reliable D call. The germline V and J ends were trimmed by 0 bases and 6 bases, with 13 bases remaining between them. Germline V gene lookup returns CDR1 SGHDN and CDR2 FVKESK. This CDR3 has 15 amino acids. CDR3 bases: TGTGCCAGCAGCCAAGATCCTACAGTTTGGGATACGCAGTATTTT. Translation: CASSQDPTVWDTQYF.

This clonotype was seen many times. The chain has TRBV20-1 and TRBJ2-7, with 8 bases identical to TRBD2. The CDR3 has 16 residues. V trimming: 6 bases; J trimming: 0 bases; junction bases outside the gene matches: 13. CDR1 is DFQATT and CDR2 is SNEGSKA in the germline V gene (reference sequence). Written as DNA, the CDR3 is TGCAGTGCGAGTCAACTAGCGGACCTAAGCTCCTACGAGCAGTACTTC. Its translation: CSASQLADLSSYEQYF.

This clonotype came up a few times. Possible read error: a much larger clone is one base away. The chain uses TRBV3-1 and TRBJ2-7, with D perhaps matching TRBD1 or TRBD2 (5 bases each). The CDR3 is made up of 14 amino acids. The ends were cut back, 7 bases at V and 4 bases at J, with 17 bases in the middle. The germline V gene has CDR1 LGHDT and CDR2 YNNKEL (reference sequence). The CDR3 sequence: CASNHRDRRYEQYF. CDR3 bases: TGTGCCAGCAACCACCGGGACCGTCGGTACGAGCAGTACTTC.